This entry concerns a single T cell receptor (beta chain). Its antigen is unidentified. This record belongs to a study of T cell responses to AZD1222 COVID-19 vaccine. General study points: In all cases, repertoires were sampled only after the peak T cell response. The study found Spike-specific TCR breadth and depth rose after two AZD1222 doses. Donors skewed white British and female; clonal diversity was possibly underestimated. Vaccine-related CD4 TCRs covered spike, predominating at 160-218 and 743-854.

In germline, CDR1 is SGHRS, CDR2 YFSETQ. The germline V and J ends were trimmed by 2 bases and 0 bases, with 11 bases remaining between them. The CDR3 length is 15 residues. Sequencing used immunoSEQ multiplex PCR; TCRdb keeps in-frame clones, though not all of them. The sample shows over 110,000 clones, 80% to 95% of them seen only once. The chain combines TRBV5-1 with TRBJ1-1; TRBD1 might be the D (5 bases). The specimen was peripheral blood, collected on day 0 of AZD1222 vaccination. The clonotype comes from an adult in good health. CDR3 residues: CASSLLGPVNTEAFF. In DNA form, the CDR3 reads TGCGCCAGCAGCTTACTGGGGCCAGTGAACACTGAAGCTTTCTTT.